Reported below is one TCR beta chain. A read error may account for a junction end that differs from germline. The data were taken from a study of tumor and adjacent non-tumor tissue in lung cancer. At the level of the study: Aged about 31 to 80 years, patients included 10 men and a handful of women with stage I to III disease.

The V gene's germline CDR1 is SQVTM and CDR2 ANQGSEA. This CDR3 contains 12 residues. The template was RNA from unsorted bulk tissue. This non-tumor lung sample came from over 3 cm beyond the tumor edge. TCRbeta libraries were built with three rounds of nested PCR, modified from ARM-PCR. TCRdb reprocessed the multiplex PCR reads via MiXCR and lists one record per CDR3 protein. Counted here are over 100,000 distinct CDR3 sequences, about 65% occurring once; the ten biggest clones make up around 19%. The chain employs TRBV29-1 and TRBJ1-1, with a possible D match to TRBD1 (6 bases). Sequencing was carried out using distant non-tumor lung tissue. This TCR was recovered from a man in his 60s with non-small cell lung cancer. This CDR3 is CGADTGNTEAFF. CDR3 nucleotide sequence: TGCGGCGCCGATACAGGGAACACTGAAGCCTTCTTT.